This is a list of T cell receptor beta chains from one sample in a study of identifying expanded T cells in peripheral blood. Only in-frame clones appear in the TCRdb table, and some are missing; sequencing was by immunoSEQ multiplex PCR. Among 80,000 to 95,000 clones, more than 70% were seen once, and the ten largest hold about 4%. The source material was blood. All receptors derive from a person between 18 and 75 years old in good health. The CDR3 runs from the conserved cysteine through the conserved F or W. Each record gives: clone size, D gene, V gene, J gene, CDR3 protein, CDR3 DNA. D genes are given only for firm matches. Not every row has a clone size; where given, it reads once, few, many or a size class.

clone size: -; D gene: -; V gene: TRBV6-1; J gene: TRBJ2-3; CDR3 protein: CASSVKGGGGADTQYF; CDR3 DNA: TGTGCCAGCAGTGTCAAAGGTGGAGGGGGCGCAGATACGCAGTATTTT
clone size: -; D gene: -; V gene: TRBV15; J gene: TRBJ2-1; CDR3 protein: CATSRDQGKTAEQFF; CDR3 DNA: TGTGCCACCAGCAGAGACCAAGGAAAGACCGCTGAGCAGTTCTTC
clone size: -; D gene: -; V gene: TRBV28; J gene: TRBJ1-4; CDR3 protein: CASSLTRPEKLFF; CDR3 DNA: TGTGCCAGCAGTTTAACGCGACCTGAAAAACTGTTTTTT
clone size: -; D gene: -; V gene: TRBV5-1; J gene: TRBJ1-2; CDR3 protein: CASSLDAWGANYGYTF; CDR3 DNA: TGCGCCAGCAGCTTGGACGCATGGGGGGCGAACTATGGCTACACCTTC
clone size: -; D gene: -; V gene: TRBV18; J gene: TRBJ1-4; CDR3 protein: CASSPIEHSGATNEKLFF; CDR3 DNA: TGTGCCAGCTCCCCCATTGAGCATTCGGGAGCAACTAATGAAAAACTGTTTTTT
clone size: few; D gene: -; V gene: TRBV11-2; J gene: TRBJ1-4; CDR3 protein: CASSLQAGISNEKLFF; CDR3 DNA: TGTGCCAGCAGCTTACAGGCCGGGATTTCTAATGAAAAACTGTTTTTT
clone size: -; D gene: TRBD2; V gene: TRBV4-1; J gene: TRBJ2-7; CDR3 protein: CASSQVWTSGSSYEQYF; CDR3 DNA: TGCGCCAGCAGCCAAGTGTGGACTAGCGGGTCCTCCTACGAGCAGTACTTC
clone size: -; D gene: TRBD2; V gene: TRBV6-5; J gene: TRBJ2-3; CDR3 protein: CASSRTAGSTDTQYF; CDR3 DNA: TGTGCCAGCAGCAGAACAGCGGGGAGCACAGATACGCAGTATTTT
clone size: -; D gene: TRBD2; V gene: TRBV2; J gene: TRBJ2-1; CDR3 protein: CASSAGLWGEQFF; CDR3 DNA: TGTGCCAGCAGCGCGGGACTATGGGGTGAGCAGTTCTTC
clone size: -; D gene: TRBD1; V gene: TRBV27; J gene: TRBJ2-7; CDR3 protein: CASSKDRRPYEQYF; CDR3 DNA: TGTGCCAGCAGTAAGGACAGGCGACCCTACGAGCAGTACTTC
clone size: -; D gene: -; V gene: TRBV9; J gene: TRBJ1-5; CDR3 protein: CASSVGEGGISNQPQHF; CDR3 DNA: TGTGCCAGCAGCGTAGGCGAGGGAGGGATAAGCAATCAGCCCCAGCATTTT
clone size: -; D gene: TRBD1; V gene: TRBV12-5; J gene: TRBJ2-5; CDR3 protein: CASGLVLGTGTQETQYF; CDR3 DNA: TGTGCTAGTGGTTTGGTTCTAGGGACAGGGACTCAAGAGACCCAGTACTTC
clone size: once; D gene: TRBD1; V gene: TRBV30; J gene: TRBJ2-7; CDR3 protein: CAWSTTGGLYEQYF; CDR3 DNA: TGTGCCTGGAGTACGACAGGGGGACTCTACGAGCAGTACTTC
clone size: -; D gene: -; V gene: TRBV6-5; J gene: TRBJ1-1; CDR3 protein: CASSYSMRRGSEAFF; CDR3 DNA: TGTGCCAGCAGTTACTCAATGCGTAGGGGAAGTGAAGCTTTCTTT
clone size: -; D gene: -; V gene: TRBV30; J gene: TRBJ1-3; CDR3 protein: CAWGGPSSGNTIYF; CDR3 DNA: TGTGCCTGGGGGGGTCCGAGCTCTGGAAACACCATATATTTT
clone size: -; D gene: -; V gene: TRBV27; J gene: TRBJ2-2; CDR3 protein: CASSLNTGELFF; CDR3 DNA: TGTGCCAGCAGTCTAAACACCGGGGAGCTGTTTTTT
clone size: -; D gene: -; V gene: TRBV5-4; J gene: TRBJ2-3; CDR3 protein: CASSLGPGGTDTQYF; CDR3 DNA: TGTGCCAGCAGCTTGGGGCCGGGCGGCACAGATACGCAGTATTTT
clone size: -; D gene: TRBD1; V gene: TRBV18; J gene: TRBJ2-7; CDR3 protein: CASSPGQGDEQYF; CDR3 DNA: TGTGCCAGCTCACCAGGACAGGGAGACGAGCAGTACTTC
clone size: few; D gene: -; V gene: TRBV6-1; J gene: TRBJ1-5; CDR3 protein: CASTQEYSNQPQHF; CDR3 DNA: TGTGCCAGCACCCAGGAATATAGCAATCAGCCCCAGCATTTT
clone size: -; D gene: -; V gene: TRBV2; J gene: TRBJ2-1; CDR3 protein: CASSELAGQPNEQFF; CDR3 DNA: TGTGCCAGCAGTGAACTGGCGGGACAACCCAATGAGCAGTTCTTC
clone size: -; D gene: -; V gene: TRBV28; J gene: TRBJ1-5; CDR3 protein: CASSLYLGASNQPQHF; CDR3 DNA: TGTGCCAGCAGTTTATATCTGGGGGCGAGCAATCAGCCCCAGCATTTT
clone size: -; D gene: -; V gene: TRBV7-2; J gene: TRBJ2-2; CDR3 protein: CASSSPIGGNTGELFF; CDR3 DNA: TGTGCCAGCAGCTCTCCCATCGGTGGAAACACCGGGGAGCTGTTTTTT
clone size: -; D gene: -; V gene: TRBV14; J gene: TRBJ1-1; CDR3 protein: CASSKGRRLNTEAFF; CDR3 DNA: TGTGCCAGCAGTAAGGGTCGCCGACTGAACACTGAAGCTTTCTTT
clone size: -; D gene: TRBD1; V gene: TRBV5-6; J gene: TRBJ1-6; CDR3 protein: CASSLGDRGNSPLHF; CDR3 DNA: TGTGCCAGCAGCTTAGGGGACAGGGGGAATTCACCCCTCCACTTT
clone size: -; D gene: -; V gene: TRBV27; J gene: TRBJ2-1; CDR3 protein: CASSLLVRDPRGNEQFF; CDR3 DNA: TGTGCCAGCAGTTTATTAGTAAGAGACCCCAGGGGAAATGAGCAGTTCTTC
clone size: -; D gene: -; V gene: TRBV5-4; J gene: TRBJ2-5; CDR3 protein: CASSQGGGTQYF; CDR3 DNA: TGTGCCAGCAGCCAGGGGGGAGGGACCCAGTACTTC
clone size: -; D gene: -; V gene: TRBV9; J gene: TRBJ2-5; CDR3 protein: CASSGDGIQETQYF; CDR3 DNA: TGTGCCAGCAGCGGAGACGGGATCCAAGAGACCCAGTACTTC
clone size: -; D gene: TRBD1; V gene: TRBV5-1; J gene: TRBJ1-2; CDR3 protein: CASSSGGQGAGGYTF; CDR3 DNA: TGCGCCAGCAGCTCCGGCGGACAGGGGGCGGGTGGCTACACCTTC
clone size: once; D gene: -; V gene: TRBV6-4; J gene: TRBJ2-3; CDR3 protein: CASSDDREGGIDTQYF; CDR3 DNA: TGTGCCAGCAGTGACGACCGAGAAGGAGGGATAGATACGCAGTATTTT
clone size: -; D gene: TRBD2; V gene: TRBV9; J gene: TRBJ2-1; CDR3 protein: CASSVDAGGDNEQFF; CDR3 DNA: TGTGCCAGCAGCGTAGACGCGGGGGGGGACAATGAGCAGTTCTTC
clone size: -; D gene: -; V gene: TRBV28; J gene: TRBJ2-2; CDR3 protein: CASSLLTQNTGELFF; CDR3 DNA: TGTGCCAGCAGCCTCCTTACGCAGAACACCGGGGAGCTGTTTTTT
clone size: -; D gene: -; V gene: TRBV7-9; J gene: TRBJ1-4; CDR3 protein: CASSRSGPQEKLFF; CDR3 DNA: TGTGCCAGCAGCCGATCAGGTCCCCAGGAAAAACTGTTTTTT
clone size: -; D gene: -; V gene: TRBV6-1; J gene: TRBJ2-7; CDR3 protein: CASDKQYGSYEQYF; CDR3 DNA: TGTGCCAGCGACAAGCAGTACGGGTCCTACGAGCAGTACTTC
clone size: -; D gene: TRBD2; V gene: TRBV6-4; J gene: TRBJ2-1; CDR3 protein: CASSDSRGGPNEQFF; CDR3 DNA: TGTGCCAGCAGTGACTCGCGGGGGGGCCCCAATGAGCAGTTCTTC
clone size: -; D gene: TRBD1; V gene: TRBV6-1; J gene: TRBJ2-7; CDR3 protein: CASEPGQGGLEQYF; CDR3 DNA: TGTGCCAGCGAACCGGGACAGGGAGGTCTCGAGCAGTACTTC
clone size: -; D gene: -; V gene: TRBV29-1; J gene: TRBJ2-2; CDR3 protein: CGGGRGTGELFF; CDR3 DNA: TGCGGCGGAGGGAGAGGCACCGGGGAGCTGTTTTTT
clone size: -; D gene: -; V gene: TRBV28; J gene: TRBJ2-3; CDR3 protein: CASNSDGILDTQYF; CDR3 DNA: TGTGCCAGCAACTCGGACGGGATTCTAGATACGCAGTATTTT
clone size: -; D gene: -; V gene: TRBV7-3; J gene: TRBJ2-5; CDR3 protein: CASSRTVEETQYF; CDR3 DNA: TGTGCCAGCAGCCGGACGGTTGAAGAGACCCAGTACTTC
clone size: -; D gene: -; V gene: TRBV7-9; J gene: TRBJ2-2; CDR3 protein: CASSFTGTGELFF; CDR3 DNA: TGTGCCAGCAGCTTCACTGGTACCGGGGAGCTGTTTTTT